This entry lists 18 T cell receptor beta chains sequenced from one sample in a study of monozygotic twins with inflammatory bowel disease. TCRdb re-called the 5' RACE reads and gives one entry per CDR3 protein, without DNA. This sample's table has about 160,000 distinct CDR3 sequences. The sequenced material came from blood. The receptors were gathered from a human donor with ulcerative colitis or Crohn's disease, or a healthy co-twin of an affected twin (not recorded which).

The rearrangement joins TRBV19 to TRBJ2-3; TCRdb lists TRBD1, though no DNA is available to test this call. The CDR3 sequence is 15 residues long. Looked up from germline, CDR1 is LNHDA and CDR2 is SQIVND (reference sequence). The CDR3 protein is CASSDVQDFTDTQYF.

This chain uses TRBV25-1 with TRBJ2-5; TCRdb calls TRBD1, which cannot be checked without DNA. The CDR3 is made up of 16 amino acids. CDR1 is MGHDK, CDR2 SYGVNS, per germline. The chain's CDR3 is CASTQPIGGYAETQYF.

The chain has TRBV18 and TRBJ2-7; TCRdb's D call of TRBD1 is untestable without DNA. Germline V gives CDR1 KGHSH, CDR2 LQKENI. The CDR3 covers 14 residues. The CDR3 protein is CASSGRTGVYEQYF.

The CDR3 sequence is CATRSRDRGHGGELFF. This sequence joins TRBV24-1 and TRBJ2-2; no DNA is available, so the TRBD1 call from TCRdb remains unchecked. The CDR3 sequence is 16 residues long. Germline V gene lookup returns CDR1 KGHDR and CDR2 SFDVKD.

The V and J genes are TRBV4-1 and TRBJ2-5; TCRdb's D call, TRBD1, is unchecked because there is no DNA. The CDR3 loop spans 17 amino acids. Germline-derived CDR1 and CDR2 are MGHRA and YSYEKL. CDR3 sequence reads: CASSQDPQGQLQETQYF.

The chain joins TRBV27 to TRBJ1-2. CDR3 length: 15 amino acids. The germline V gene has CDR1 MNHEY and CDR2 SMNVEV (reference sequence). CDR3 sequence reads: CASSFHISGREGYTF.

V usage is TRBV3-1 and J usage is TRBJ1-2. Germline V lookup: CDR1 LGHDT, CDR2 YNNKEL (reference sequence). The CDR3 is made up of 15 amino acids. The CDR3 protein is CASSLLGGENYGYTF.

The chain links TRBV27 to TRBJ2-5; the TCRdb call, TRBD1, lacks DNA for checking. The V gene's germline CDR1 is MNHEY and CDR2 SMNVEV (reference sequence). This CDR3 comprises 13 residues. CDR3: CASSFDRAWTQYF.

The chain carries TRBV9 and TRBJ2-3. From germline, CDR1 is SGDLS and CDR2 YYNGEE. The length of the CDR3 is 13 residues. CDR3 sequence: CASSFSQPDTQYF.

Here the CDR3 reads CASSLGGGGPYNEQFF. This chain links TRBV7-9 with TRBJ2-1. Germline-derived CDR1 and CDR2 are SEHNR and FQNEAQ (reference sequence). This CDR3 has 16 amino acids.

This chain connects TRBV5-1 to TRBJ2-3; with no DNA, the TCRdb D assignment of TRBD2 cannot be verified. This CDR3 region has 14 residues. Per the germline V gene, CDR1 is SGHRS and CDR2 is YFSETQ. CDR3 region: CASSLSVGEDTQYF. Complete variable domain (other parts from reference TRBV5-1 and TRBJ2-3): KAGVTQTPRYLIKTRGQQVTLSCSPISGHRSVSWYQQTPGQGLQFLFEYFSETQRNKGNFPGRFSGRQFSNSRSEMNVSTLELGDSALYLCASSLSVGEDTQYFGPGTRLTVL.

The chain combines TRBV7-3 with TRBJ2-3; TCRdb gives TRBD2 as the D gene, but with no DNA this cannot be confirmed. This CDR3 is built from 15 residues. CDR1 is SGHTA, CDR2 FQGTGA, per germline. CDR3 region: CASSQTSGRADTQYF.

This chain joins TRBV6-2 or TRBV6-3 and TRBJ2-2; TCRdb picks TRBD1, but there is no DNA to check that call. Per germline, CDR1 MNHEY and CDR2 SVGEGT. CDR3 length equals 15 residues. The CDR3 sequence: CASSLGQGWTGELFF.

The CDR3 spells CATKDRGSGANVLTF. This sequence joins TRBV24-1 and TRBJ2-6. Germline V gene lookup returns CDR1 KGHDR and CDR2 SFDVKD. This CDR3 is 15 amino acids long.

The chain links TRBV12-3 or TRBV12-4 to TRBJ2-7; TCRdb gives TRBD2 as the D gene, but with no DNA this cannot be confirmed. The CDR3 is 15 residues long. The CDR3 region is CASSFLAGPSYEQYF.

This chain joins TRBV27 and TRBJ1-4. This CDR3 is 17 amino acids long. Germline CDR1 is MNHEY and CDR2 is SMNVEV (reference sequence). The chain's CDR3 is CASRTTSSGVTNEKLFF.

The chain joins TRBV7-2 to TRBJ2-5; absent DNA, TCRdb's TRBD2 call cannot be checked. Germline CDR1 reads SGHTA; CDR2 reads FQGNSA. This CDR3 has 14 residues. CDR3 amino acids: CASSLFGSKETQYF.

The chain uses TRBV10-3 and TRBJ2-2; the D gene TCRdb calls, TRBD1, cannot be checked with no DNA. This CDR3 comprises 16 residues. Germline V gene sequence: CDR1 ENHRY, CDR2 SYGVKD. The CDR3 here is CAIRRYWTANTGELFF.